This is a list of T cell receptor beta chains from one sample in a study of blood T cell repertoires in COVID-19. Clones were sequenced by immunoSEQ multiplex PCR, and TCRdb holds only the in-frame ones, with some missing. The sample has about half a million clones; approximately 85% are singletons. Sequencing was done on a sample of peripheral blood. These receptors were collected from a human donor in a cohort sampled during active COVID-19. CDR3s include the opening cysteine and the closing phenylalanine or tryptophan. D genes are given only for firm matches. Clone size is shown for a subset of rows, as once, few, many or a class of expanded clone.

J	size	V	D	DNA	CDR3
TRBJ2-3	.	TRBV11-3	TRBD1	TGTGCCAGCAGCTCCGACAGGGGGATCACAGATACGCAGTATTTT	CASSSDRGITDTQYF
TRBJ2-3	.	TRBV13	TRBD2	TGTGCCAGCAGCCCCCAGACGGGAGGAGTAGGCACAGATACGCAGTATTTT	CASSPQTGGVGTDTQYF
TRBJ2-2	.	TRBV5-1	TRBD1	TGCGCCAGCAGCCCGCCCCCCGGACAGGGAACCGGGGAGCTGTTTTTT	CASSPPPGQGTGELFF
TRBJ1-1	.	TRBV10-3	.	TGTGCCATCAGTGAGAGAGGCACTGAAGCTTTCTTT	CAISERGTEAFF
TRBJ1-1	.	TRBV6-5	.	TGTGCCAGCAGTTACCGGGGAATGAACACTGAAGCTTTCTTT	CASSYRGMNTEAFF
TRBJ1-2	.	TRBV24-1	TRBD1	TGTGCCACCAGTGATATCACAGGGGGCGTCGAGGGCTACACCTTC	CATSDITGGVEGYTF
TRBJ2-3	.	TRBV24-1	.	TGTGCCACCAGGGGGGCGAACACGGATGTCACAGATACGCAGTATTTT	CATRGANTDVTDTQYF
TRBJ2-5	.	TRBV5-1	TRBD2	TGCGCCAGCAGCCCCCTTAGCGGGAGCGGGGAGACCCAGTACTTC	CASSPLSGSGETQYF
TRBJ2-3	.	TRBV6-5	TRBD2	TGTGCCAGCAGTACTAGCGGGCGCACAGATACGCAGTATTTT	CASSTSGRTDTQYF
TRBJ1-2	.	TRBV25-1	TRBD1	TGTGCCACCAGCGTAGGGACAGCCTATGGCTACACCTTC	CATSVGTAYGYTF
TRBJ1-2	.	TRBV27	.	TGTGCCAGCAGTTCATGGGGAGAGAACTATGGCTACACCTTC	CASSSWGENYGYTF
TRBJ2-2	.	TRBV3-1/TRBV3-2	TRBD1	TGTGCCAGCAGCCGACAGGGGGCGGGGGAGCTGTTTTTT	CASSRQGAGELFF
TRBJ1-2	.	TRBV6-6	TRBD1	TGTGCCAGCAGTAGCCAACAGGGGGCTGGGGGCTACACCTTC	CASSSQQGAGGYTF
TRBJ2-3	few	TRBV28	.	TGTGCCAGCAGTTCCTCCCTGCCAGAGGGGCAGTATTTT	CASSSSLPEGQYF
TRBJ1-2	.	TRBV6-6	.	TGTGCCAGCAGTTACGCGGCAGACTATGGCTACACCTTC	CASSYAADYGYTF
TRBJ1-2	.	TRBV11-2	TRBD1	TGTGCCAGCAGCTTATCGGGACAGGGGGGCGATGGCTACACCTTC	CASSLSGQGGDGYTF
TRBJ1-2	.	TRBV19	.	TGTGCCAGTAGTGGGAGGATCTGGGGGTATGGCTACACCTTC	CASSGRIWGYGYTF
TRBJ2-3	few	TRBV11-2	.	TGTGCCAGCAGCTTAGGGGCCAGGAGGAGCACAGATACGCAGTATTTT	CASSLGARRSTDTQYF
TRBJ1-5	.	TRBV28	TRBD1	TGTGCCAGCAGTGCACAGGGGGGACAGCCCCAGCATTTT	CASSAQGGQPQHF
TRBJ2-5	.	TRBV9	TRBD2	TGTGCCAGCAGCCTAAATCAGGGACTAGCGGGTGGAGAGACCCAGTACTTC	CASSLNQGLAGGETQYF
TRBJ1-2	.	TRBV6-6	TRBD1	TGTGCCAGCAGCCCGGGACAGACATATGGCTACACCTTC	CASSPGQTYGYTF